This TCR beta chain was retrieved from a study of cytotoxic CD8 clonotypes in ibrutinib-treated CLL. The wider study: There were 11 relapsed/refractory patients and approximately 16 treatment-naive patients, and 17 to 18 were IGHV unmutated. Study-wide results and limits: Public clonotypes occurred uncommonly; on treatment, they contracted or remained stable.

With respect to this clone: Antigen specificity is unknown.

The assay was immunoSEQ multiplex PCR, and TCRdb's table has in-frame clones only and misses some. The table has more than 9,500 clones, around two thirds seen once; the top ten hold roughly 25%. The germline V gene encodes CDR1 MNHEY and CDR2 SMNVEV (reference sequence). V lost 6 bases and J 7 bases, leaving 22 bases between the germline ends. This CDR3 comprises 15 residues. This sequence was found in a human donor with chronic lymphocytic leukemia. This sample comprised PBMCs, obtained before ibrutinib treatment. The chain links TRBV27 to TRBJ2-7, with a possible D match to TRBD1 (6 bases). CDR3 residues: CASSYRPNRDLEQYF. As DNA, the CDR3 is TGTGCCAGCAGCTACCGCCCAAACAGGGATCTGGAGCAGTACTTC.